This T cell receptor beta chain is from a study of shared clonotypes between healthy human individuals. Across the whole study: Per donor, three plates held CD4 naive cells, three held CD4 memory, two held CD8 naive and one held CD8 memory.

Donation came from healthy HIV-negative adults that had no recent acute infections or vaccinations. Negatively enriched CD4+ T cells were divided by CD45RA into naive and memory. Germline CDR1 SEHNR, CDR2 FQNEAQ (reference sequence). The CDR3 is made up of 15 amino acids. V was pared by 5 bases and J by 1 base, with 8 bases of the junction left unmatched. In the study's own analysis: Owing to the provision of junction-only sequences devoid of quality scores by immunoSEQ, filtering differed. TCRdb keeps only in-frame clones here, not all; method: immunoSEQ multiplex PCR. V and J calls and clone size come straight from that table; D and trimming were deduced from the DNA. In the table there are under 1,900,000 clones, just under 99% of which are singletons.

This receptor was identified in a man aged 25 to 40 in good health. Material: naive CD4+ T cells sorted from blood. Indicated subset: CD45RA+ positively selected. The chain links TRBV7-9 to TRBJ2-7, with TRBD1 matching 7 bases. The CDR3 DNA is TGTGCCAGCAGCCCCCGGACAGGCGATTCCTACGAGCAGTACTTC. Its translation is CASSPRTGDSYEQYF. Full variable domain (remainder filled in from reference TRBV7-9 and TRBJ2-7): DTGVSQNPRHKITKRGQNVTFRCDPISEHNRLYWYRQTLGQGPEFLTYFQNEAQLEKSRLLSDRFSAERPKGSFSTLEIQRTEQGDSAMYLCASSPRTGDSYEQYFGPGTRLTVT.